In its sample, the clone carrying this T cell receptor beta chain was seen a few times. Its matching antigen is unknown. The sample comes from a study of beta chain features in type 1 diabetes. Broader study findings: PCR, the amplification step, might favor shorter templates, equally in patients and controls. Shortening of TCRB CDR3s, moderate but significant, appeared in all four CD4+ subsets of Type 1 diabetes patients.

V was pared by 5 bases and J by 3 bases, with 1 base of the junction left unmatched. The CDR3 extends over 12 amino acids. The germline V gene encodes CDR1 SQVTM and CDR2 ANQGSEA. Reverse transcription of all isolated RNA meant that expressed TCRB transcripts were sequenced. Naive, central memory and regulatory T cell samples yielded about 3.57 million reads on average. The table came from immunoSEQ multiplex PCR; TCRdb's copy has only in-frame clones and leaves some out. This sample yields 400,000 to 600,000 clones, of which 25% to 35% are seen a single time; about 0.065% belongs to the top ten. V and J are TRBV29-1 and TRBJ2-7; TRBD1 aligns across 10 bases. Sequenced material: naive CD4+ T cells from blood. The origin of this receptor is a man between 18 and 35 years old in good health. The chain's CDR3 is CSVWTGGYEQYF. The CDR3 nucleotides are TGCAGCGTTTGGACAGGGGGCTACGAGCAGTACTTC.